The 25 T cell receptor beta chains given below trace back to one sample, sequenced in a study of CD4 T cells in relation to SARS-CoV-2 and coronaviruses. Before the COVID-19 pandemic, during about 2011-2019, CD4+ T cells were taken from unexposed donors. Using immunoSEQ multiplex PCR, the repertoire was profiled, and TCRdb retains in-frame clones only, with some absent. The sample contains some 70,000 clones, 93% of which appear only once. The sequenced material came from naive CD4+ T cells from PBMCs. Subset indicated: naive CD4+ T cells isolated by negative enrichment. The receptors shown here come from a human donor in good health.

The chain carries TRBV30 and TRBJ1-6; D ambiguous. V shed 8 bases and J shed 7 bases, with 18 bases lying between them. CDR3 length equals 14 residues. CDR1 GTSNPN and CDR2 SVGIG come from the germline V gene (reference sequence). The chain's CDR3 is CALERTSGNSPLHF. The CDR3 DNA reads TGTGCCCTGGAAAGGACCTCCGGGAATTCACCCCTCCACTTT.

V is TRBV18 and J is TRBJ2-7, with TRBD2 as a possible D gene (6 bases). Germline V gene lookup returns CDR1 KGHSH and CDR2 LQKENI. This CDR3 has 12 amino acids. Trimming removed 3 bases at V and 3 bases at J, with 6 bases between. This CDR3 reads CASSPGGYEQYF. The CDR3 DNA follows: TGTGCCAGCTCACCGGGAGGCTACGAGCAGTACTTC.

The chain uses TRBV7-2 and TRBJ2-3; a possible D gene is TRBD1 (5 bases). This CDR3 has 16 amino acids. Germline CDR1 SGHTA, CDR2 FQGNSA. V was shortened by 1 base and J by 10 bases, with 21 bases between the two germline ends. CDR3 in DNA: TGTGCCAGCAGCTTAGGGTTAGAACTTTCGCAAGGGGCGCAGTATTTT. Amino acid sequence: CASSLGLELSQGAQYF. Complete variable domain (other parts from reference TRBV7-2 and TRBJ2-3): GAGVSQSPSNKVTEKGKDVELRCDPISGHTALYWYRQSLGQGLEFLIYFQGNSAPDKSGLPSDRFSAERTGGSVSTLTIQRTQQEDSAVYLCASSLGLELSQGAQYFGPGTRLTVL.

CDR3 in DNA: TGTGCCAGCGGGGCGGACAGAACCTACGAGCAGTACTTC. Encoded protein: CASGADRTYEQYF. The chain joins TRBV27 to TRBJ2-7, with D possibly being TRBD1 (6 bases). V lost 8 bases, J lost 2 bases, and 13 bases lay in between. The germline V gene has CDR1 MNHEY and CDR2 SMNVEV (reference sequence). The length of the CDR3 is 13 residues.

The rearrangement joins TRBV10-3 to TRBJ1-1; 7 bases are a match to TRBD1. The CDR3 length is 14 residues. Per the germline V gene, CDR1 is ENHRY and CDR2 is SYGVKD. The ends lost 7 bases at V and 6 bases at J; junction bases unmatched: 11. CDR3 protein: CAITPDRARAEAFF. In DNA form, the CDR3 reads TGTGCCATCACTCCAGACAGGGCAAGGGCTGAAGCTTTCTTT.

The rearrangement joins TRBV15 to TRBJ2-1; maybe TRBD2 (5 bases). This CDR3 comprises 15 residues. Germline V CDR1 and CDR2: LNHNV, YYDKDF (reference sequence). V gave up 0 bases and J gave up 10 bases, with 16 bases separating them. The CDR3 spells CATSRDTSGTREQFF. The CDR3 coding sequence is TGTGCCACCAGCAGAGATACCAGCGGCACGCGGGAGCAGTTCTTC.

V usage is TRBV29-1 and J usage is TRBJ2-5, with TRBD1 as a possible D gene (6 bases). Trimming stripped 8 bases from V and 2 bases from J, with 12 bases between. There are 12 residues in the CDR3. CDR1 and CDR2 from the germline V gene are SQVTM and ANQGSEA. CDR3 sequence reads: CSLQQGQETQYF. The CDR3 bases are TGCAGCCTCCAGCAGGGGCAAGAGACCCAGTACTTC.

The chain couples TRBV2 to TRBJ1-4; D is possibly TRBD1 (6 bases). Trimming pared 4 bases from V and 5 bases from J, leaving 11 bases between. CDR1 SNHLY and CDR2 FYNNEI come from the germline V gene. The CDR3 contains 14 residues. CDR3 nucleotides: TGTGCCAGCAGTGTATGGGGGGCAAATGAAAAACTGTTTTTT. Translated: CASSVWGANEKLFF.

This chain links TRBV28 with TRBJ1-4, with D possibly matching TRBD1 (6 bases). Trimming left V 8 bases short and J 13 bases short, with 17 bases between. Germline assignment: CDR1 MDHEN and CDR2 SYDVKM. The CDR3 is made up of 12 amino acids. CDR3 bases: TGTGCCAGCGGTAGGACAGCACGAGGACTGTTTTTT. It specifies CASGRTARGLFF.

This chain links TRBV2 with TRBJ2-7; no reliable D call. Trimming took 2 bases from V and 6 from J, leaving 11 bases between them. CDR3 size: 13 residues. Germline V gene data show CDR1 as SNHLY and CDR2 as FYNNEI. The CDR3 bases are TGTGCCAGCAGTGAAAGGGCTCCCTTCGAGCAGTACTTC. Translated, it gives CASSERAPFEQYF.

This chain links TRBV20-1 with TRBJ1-2; D call uncertain. V dropped 3 bases and J dropped 2 bases, with 10 bases sitting between them. Germline values: CDR1 DFQATT, CDR2 SNEGSKA (reference sequence). CDR3 length equals 13 residues. CDR3 amino acids: CSASVTKNYGYTF. The CDR3 DNA follows: TGCAGTGCTAGTGTCACTAAAAACTATGGCTACACCTTC.

V gene TRBV5-1 combines with J gene TRBJ2-3; D may match TRBD1 or TRBD2 (5 bases each). V was trimmed by 4 bases and J by 0 bases, leaving 21 bases between them. Germline CDR1 SGHRS, CDR2 YFSETQ. This CDR3 region has 18 residues. The CDR3 nucleotides read TGCGCCAGCAGCCTGGGGGTAGCGTCAGACTCTAGCACAGATACGCAGTATTTT. It specifies CASSLGVASDSSTDTQYF.

The chain employs TRBV5-1 and TRBJ1-1; D may be TRBD1 (5 bases). The germline CDR1 and CDR2 sequences are SGHRS and YFSETQ. The CDR3 contains 14 residues. Trimming removed 5 bases at V and 5 bases at J, with 16 bases between. CDR3: CASREDQGWTEAFF. CDR3 coding DNA: TGCGCCAGCAGAGAGGACCAGGGCTGGACTGAAGCTTTCTTT.

The chain joins TRBV28 to TRBJ1-5; 8 bases map to TRBD1. This CDR3 has 15 amino acids. The germline CDR1 and CDR2 sequences are MDHEN and SYDVKM. Trimming cost V 5 bases and J 1 base; bases outside gene matches: 4. CDR3 in amino acids: CASSPGGRSNQPQHF. The CDR3 coding sequence is TGTGCCAGCAGTCCAGGGGGCAGGAGCAATCAGCCCCAGCATTTT.

The chain has TRBV15 and TRBJ2-7; D may be TRBD2 (6 bases). The CDR3 loop spans 13 amino acids. V was trimmed by 9 bases and J by 5 bases, leaving 17 bases between them. Germline V gene lookup returns CDR1 LNHNV and CDR2 YYDKDF (reference sequence). CDR3 amino acids: CATSSGDYDEQYF. DNA for the CDR3: TGTGCCACAAGTTCGGGGGATTACGACGAGCAGTACTTC.

This clone appeared once. The rearrangement joins TRBV3-1 (or the pseudogene TRBV3-2) to TRBJ2-5; 10 bases align to TRBD2. Germline V gene data show CDR1 as LGHDT and CDR2 as YNNKEL (reference sequence). CDR3 length equals 15 residues. Trimming took 0 bases from V and 6 from J; bases not matched to a gene: 4. The CDR3 bases are TGTGCCAGCAGCCAAGAGGCTAGCGGGGGAAAGACCCAGTACTTC. Amino acid sequence: CASSQEASGGKTQYF.

V is TRBV28 and J is TRBJ1-1, with D hard to call. Germline loops: CDR1 MDHEN, CDR2 SYDVKM. V was shortened by 4 bases and J by 0 bases, with 6 bases between the two germline ends. The CDR3 consists of 13 residues. CDR3 in amino acids: CASSSRVNTEAFF. CDR3 in DNA: TGTGCCAGCAGTTCGAGAGTGAACACTGAAGCTTTCTTT.

This clone was observed once. The CDR3 region is CASSPLTLAGVPVTDTQYF. The CDR3 region has the DNA TGTGCCAGCTCACCCTTAACACTAGCGGGAGTCCCTGTGACAGATACGCAGTATTTT. The chain combines TRBV18 with TRBJ2-3, with TRBD2 matching 11 bases. Losses at the gene ends were 3 bases for V and 3 bases for J; bases not matched to a gene: 14. This CDR3 contains 19 residues. Germline lookup yields CDR1 KGHSH and CDR2 LQKENI.

V usage is TRBV30 and J usage is TRBJ2-7; 9 bases match TRBD1. This CDR3 contains 13 residues. V shed 4 bases, J shed 3 bases, and the junction held 4 bases outside the gene matches. Germline CDR1 is GTSNPN and CDR2 is SVGIG (reference sequence). CDR3: CAWTRDRDYEQYF. CDR3 bases: TGTGCCTGGACCCGGGACAGGGACTACGAGCAGTACTTC.

V and J are TRBV5-1 and TRBJ1-3; a weak D match, TRBD1 (6 bases). The CDR3 sequence is 15 residues long. V was shortened by 2 bases and J by 5 bases, with 14 bases between the two germline ends. Germline CDR1 and CDR2: SGHRS and YFSETQ. CDR3 sequence (DNA): TGCGCCAGCAGCTTCTCAGGGGCGCGTCGAAACACCATATATTTT. This codes for CASSFSGARRNTIYF.

V gene TRBV7-2 combines with J gene TRBJ1-3, with a possible D match to TRBD1 (5 bases). V gave up 3 bases and J gave up 4 bases, with 10 bases separating them. The CDR3 has 14 residues. Germline V gene lookup returns CDR1 SGHTA and CDR2 FQGNSA. CDR3 sequence reads: CASSFRQIGNTIYF. In DNA, the CDR3 is TGTGCCAGCAGCTTCAGACAGATAGGAAACACCATATATTTT.

This clone came up once. The rearrangement joins TRBV6-1 to TRBJ2-2, with D perhaps TRBD1 or TRBD2 (5 bases each). Germline CDR1 and CDR2: MNHNS and SASEGT. The V end lost 3 bases, the J end lost 5 bases, and 13 bases lay between the germline ends. This CDR3 comprises 15 residues. This chain's CDR3 is CASSDGASGTGELFF. For the CDR3, the DNA is TGTGCCAGCAGTGATGGGGCCAGCGGAACCGGGGAGCTGTTTTTT.

CDR3 DNA sequence: TGTGCCAGCAGCTCCGGACTAGCGGAAGGCACAGATACGCAGTATTTT. Encoded protein: CASSSGLAEGTDTQYF. This chain uses TRBV7-9 with TRBJ2-3; 10 bases line up with TRBD2. With 4 bases clipped from V and 1 base from J, the junction kept 5 bases outside the gene matches. In germline, CDR1 is SEHNR, CDR2 FQNEAQ (reference sequence). This CDR3 is built from 16 residues.

This chain connects TRBV24-1 to TRBJ1-4; 9 nucleotides align to TRBD1. The trim removed 7 bases at V and 6 bases at J, leaving 8 bases unmatched. CDR3 size: 15 residues. CDR1 and CDR2 from the germline V gene are KGHDR and SFDVKD. The CDR3 DNA follows: TGTGCCACCAGCCCGGGACAGGGTGGTTATGAAAAACTGTTTTTT. The encoded protein is CATSPGQGGYEKLFF.

In this sample, this clone turned up a few times. J is TRBJ2-1 and V is TRBV13; 7 nucleotides agree with TRBD2. After removal of 5 bases from V and 7 bases from J, the junction contained 11 bases not matched to a gene. Germline loops: CDR1 PRHDT, CDR2 FYEKMQ (reference sequence). The CDR3 covers 15 residues. DNA of the CDR3: TGTGCCAGCAGCCCCCCCTCGGGAGGTTTTAATGAGCAGTTCTTC. Translating it yields CASSPPSGGFNEQFF. The complete variable domain, with remaining parts taken from reference TRBV13 and TRBJ2-1, reads AAGVIQSPRHLIKEKRETATLKCYPIPRHDTVYWYQQGPGQDPQFLISFYEKMQSDKGSIPDRFSAQQFSDYHSELNMSSLELGDSALYFCASSPPSGGFNEQFFGPGTRLTVL.